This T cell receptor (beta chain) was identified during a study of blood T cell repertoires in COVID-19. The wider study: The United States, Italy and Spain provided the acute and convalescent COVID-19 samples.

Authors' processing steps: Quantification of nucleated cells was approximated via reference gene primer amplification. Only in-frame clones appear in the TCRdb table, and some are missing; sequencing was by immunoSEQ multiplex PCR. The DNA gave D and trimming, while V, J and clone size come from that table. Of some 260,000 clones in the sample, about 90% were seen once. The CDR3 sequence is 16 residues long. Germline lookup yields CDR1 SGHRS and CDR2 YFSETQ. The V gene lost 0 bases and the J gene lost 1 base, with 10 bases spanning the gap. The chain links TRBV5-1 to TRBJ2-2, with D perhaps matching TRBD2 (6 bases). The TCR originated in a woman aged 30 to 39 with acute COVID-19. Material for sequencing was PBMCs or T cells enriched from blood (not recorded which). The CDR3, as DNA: TGCGCCAGCAGCTTGGGGCTAGCGTTGAACACCGGGGAGCTGTTTTTT. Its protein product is CASSLGLALNTGELFF.